The present T cell receptor (beta chain) was sequenced within a study of blood T cell repertoires in COVID-19. Study details: COVID-19 samples from acute and convalescent phases originated in the United States, Italy and Spain. T cells, B-cell-depleted T cells, or PBMCs provided the cDNA or gDNA that served as material.

The germline V gene has CDR1 MNHEY and CDR2 SMNVEV (reference sequence). CDR3 size: 15 residues. Trimming took off 2 bases at V and 4 bases at J, with 12 bases between the two ends. Original processing methods: How many nucleated cells were present was estimated from reference gene primer amplification. Measured with immunoSEQ multiplex PCR; TCRdb has only the in-frame clones, and not every one. V and J calls and clone size come straight from that table; D and trimming were deduced from the DNA. The profile shows fewer than 200,000 clones, around 83% of them singletons. This TCR came from a human donor in a cohort sampled during active COVID-19. The chain employs TRBV27 and TRBJ1-3, with D tentatively TRBD1 (5 bases). Sample: peripheral blood. CDR3 in amino acids: CASSLTGLIGNTIYF. The CDR3 coding sequence is TGTGCCAGCAGTTTAACGGGACTGATCGGAAACACCATATATTTT.